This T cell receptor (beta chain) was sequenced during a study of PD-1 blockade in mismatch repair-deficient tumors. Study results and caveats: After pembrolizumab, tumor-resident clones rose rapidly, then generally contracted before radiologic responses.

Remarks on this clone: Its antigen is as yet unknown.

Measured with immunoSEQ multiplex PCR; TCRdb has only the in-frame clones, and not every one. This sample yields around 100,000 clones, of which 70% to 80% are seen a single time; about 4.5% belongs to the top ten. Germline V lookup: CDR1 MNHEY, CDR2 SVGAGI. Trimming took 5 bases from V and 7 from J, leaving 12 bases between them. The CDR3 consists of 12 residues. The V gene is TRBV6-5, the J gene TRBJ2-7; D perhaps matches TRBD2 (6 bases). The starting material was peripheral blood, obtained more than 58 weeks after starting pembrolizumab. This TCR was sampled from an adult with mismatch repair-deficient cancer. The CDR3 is CASSPTGGEQYF. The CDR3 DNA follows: TGTGCCAGCAGTCCCACTGGAGGGGAGCAGTACTTC.